These T cell receptor beta chains were read from a single sample in a study of blood T cell repertoires in COVID-19. Profiling relied on immunoSEQ multiplex PCR, and the TCRdb table lists in-frame clones only, not all of them. The sample holds 85,000 to 90,000 clones; 70% to 85% are singletons and the top ten take approximately 10%. Source material: peripheral blood. Source of these receptors: an older man with acute or convalescent COVID-19. Both conserved end residues are part of each CDR3. The D gene is left open where the match is weak. The size of a clone is reported for some rows only, either as once, few or many, or as a class for expanded clones.

j_call v_call d_call clone_size cdr3_aa cdr3_nt
TRBJ2-7 TRBV24-1 - - CATSHPPVQSSYEQYF TGTGCCACCAGTCATCCCCCCGTACAGAGCTCCTACGAGCAGTACTTC
TRBJ1-1 TRBV5-1 - - CASSLTGTNTEAFF TGCGCCAGCAGCTTGACAGGCACGAACACTGAAGCTTTCTTT
TRBJ2-3 TRBV11-2 - few CASSLDRGTDTQYF TGTGCCAGCAGCTTAGACAGGGGCACAGATACGCAGTATTTT
TRBJ2-7 TRBV5-5 - - CASSLVGGGLSYEQYF TGTGCCAGCAGCTTGGTTGGAGGGGGCCTCTCCTACGAGCAGTACTTC
TRBJ2-5 TRBV11-2 - - CASRLPGTRRETQYF TGTGCCAGCAGGTTACCAGGGACAAGAAGAGAGACCCAGTACTTC
TRBJ1-2 TRBV15 - - CATSRDHRSTYGYTF TGTGCCACCAGCAGAGATCACAGGTCCACCTATGGCTACACCTTC
TRBJ2-5 TRBV11-2 TRBD2 - CASTPFTGGGETQYF TGTGCCAGCACCCCTTTCACCGGGGGGGGAGAGACCCAGTACTTC
TRBJ2-7 TRBV28 TRBD1 - CASKTAGQGEYEQYF TGTGCCAGCAAAACCGCCGGACAGGGGGAGTACGAGCAGTACTTC
TRBJ1-2 TRBV19 - - CASSMRQGDGYTF TGTGCCAGTAGTATGAGACAAGGGGATGGCTACACCTTC
TRBJ2-5 TRBV30 TRBD2 - CAWSVIAGPQETQYF TGTGCCTGGAGTGTAATAGCGGGGCCTCAAGAGACCCAGTACTTC
TRBJ1-2 TRBV5-6 TRBD1 - CASSRGTVANYGYTF TGTGCCAGCAGCCGAGGGACAGTAGCTAACTATGGCTACACCTTC
TRBJ2-5 TRBV5-1 TRBD1 - CASSFFGQGGHQETQYF TGCGCCAGCAGCTTTTTCGGACAGGGGGGGCACCAAGAGACCCAGTACTTC
TRBJ2-2 TRBV19 - - CASKLDWNTGELFF TGTGCCAGTAAGTTAGACTGGAACACCGGGGAGCTGTTTTTT
TRBJ2-1 TRBV10-2 TRBD2 - CASRLPGLARHEQFF TGCGCCAGCAGACTCCCGGGACTAGCAAGGCATGAGCAGTTCTTC
TRBJ2-2 TRBV15 - - CATSRDFTGELFF TGTGCCACCAGCAGAGACTTCACCGGGGAGCTGTTTTTT
TRBJ1-5 TRBV28 - - CASSSGFQPQHF TGTGCCAGCAGTTCGGGTTTCCAGCCCCAGCATTTT
TRBJ2-1 TRBV30 TRBD2 - CAWDIAGGPYNEQFF TGTGCCTGGGATATAGCGGGGGGGCCTTACAATGAGCAGTTCTTC
TRBJ1-1 TRBV28 - few CASSPGQNTEAFF TGTGCCAGCAGTCCGGGACAGAACACTGAAGCTTTCTTT
TRBJ2-6 TRBV4-2 - - CASSQDQAGANVLTF TGTGCCAGCAGCCAAGATCAGGCTGGGGCCAACGTCCTGACTTTC
TRBJ2-1 TRBV11-2 - few CASSFRPEYNEQFF TGTGCCAGCAGCTTTCGTCCAGAATACAATGAGCAGTTCTTC
TRBJ1-4 TRBV6-1 TRBD1 - CASSGPRGQEPEKLFF TGTGCCAGCAGTGGCCCCAGGGGGCAAGAACCTGAAAAACTGTTTTTT
TRBJ2-3 TRBV7-2 TRBD2 - CASSLFPSGGGDTQYF TGTGCCAGCAGCTTATTTCCTAGCGGGGGCGGAGATACGCAGTATTTT
TRBJ2-1 TRBV2 TRBD2 - CASSEALPSGIYNEQFF TGTGCCAGCAGTGAAGCGCTGCCTAGCGGGATTTACAATGAGCAGTTCTTC
TRBJ2-2 TRBV28 - - CASVDTGELFF TGTGCCAGCGTCGACACCGGGGAGCTGTTTTTT
TRBJ1-2 TRBV7-9 - once CASSPSPGTYGYTF TGTGCCAGCAGCCCTTCGCCAGGGACATATGGCTACACCTTC
TRBJ2-3 TRBV7-3 - - CASSSSGEDTQYF TGTGCCAGCAGCTCGTCAGGGGAAGATACGCAGTATTTT
TRBJ1-4 TRBV5-1 - - CASSFQEPNEKLFF TGCGCCAGCAGCTTTCAGGAACCCAATGAAAAACTGTTTTTT
TRBJ2-1 TRBV2 - once CASSVQGINEQFF TGTGCCAGCAGTGTACAGGGTATCAATGAGCAGTTCTTC
TRBJ1-1 TRBV7-3 TRBD1 - CASSLGQGGAFF TGTGCCAGCAGCTTGGGACAGGGAGGGGCTTTCTTT
TRBJ2-3 TRBV18 - - CASSNLRGPSQYF TGTGCCAGCTCCAATCTCAGGGGCCCCTCGCAGTATTTT
TRBJ1-5 TRBV2 TRBD1 - CASRGQGNQPQHF TGTGCCAGCAGAGGACAGGGGAATCAGCCCCAGCATTTT
TRBJ1-2 TRBV14 - once CASSPDQNRVVDYTF TGTGCCAGCAGCCCAGACCAAAACAGGGTCGTGGACTACACCTTC
TRBJ1-2 TRBV28 TRBD1 few CASSPAGGRGYTF TGTGCCAGCAGTCCCGCAGGGGGCAGAGGCTACACCTTC
TRBJ2-2 TRBV10-3 - - CAISALGELFF TGTGCCATCAGTGCTCTCGGGGAGCTGTTTTTT
TRBJ1-2 TRBV6-5 TRBD1 - CASSYSSRGRTYGYTF TGTGCCAGCAGTTACTCGAGCAGGGGGCGCACCTATGGCTACACCTTC
TRBJ1-2 TRBV19 - - CASSIVWSDTYGYTF TGTGCCAGTAGTATAGTCTGGTCGGACACCTATGGCTACACCTTC
TRBJ1-2 TRBV10-2 TRBD1 once CASSESGQGGGYTF TGCGCCAGCAGTGAGTCGGGACAGGGTGGTGGCTACACCTTC
TRBJ1-2 TRBV6-5 TRBD1 - CASSSGQGRANYGYTF TGTGCCAGCAGTTCCGGACAGGGAAGAGCTAACTATGGCTACACCTTC
TRBJ2-3 TRBV18 TRBD2 - CASSPPTSGGVDTQYF TGTGCCAGCTCACCACCGACTAGCGGGGGGGTAGATACGCAGTATTTT
TRBJ2-1 TRBV28 TRBD2 - CASSFRGRVYNEQFF TGTGCCAGCAGTTTCCGGGGGAGGGTCTACAATGAGCAGTTCTTC
TRBJ2-2 TRBV10-1 - few CASSYSNAGELFF TGCGCCAGCAGTTACAGTAACGCCGGGGAGCTGTTTTTT
TRBJ2-1 TRBV5-1 TRBD1 - CASSFGTANNEQFF TGCGCCAGCAGCTTCGGGACAGCCAACAATGAGCAGTTCTTC
TRBJ2-7 TRBV11-2 - - CASSKPPKSEQYF TGTGCCAGCAGCAAACCCCCTAAGAGCGAGCAGTACTTC
TRBJ1-2 TRBV5-4 - - CASSLAGTSYGYTF TGTGCCAGCAGCTTGGCCGGGACATCCTATGGCTACACCTTC
TRBJ2-7 TRBV11-2 TRBD2 once CASSFGTSPYEQYF TGTGCCAGCAGCTTCGGGACTAGCCCTTACGAGCAGTACTTC
TRBJ1-1 TRBV27 TRBD1 - CASRRGQGGNTEAFF TGTGCCAGCAGGAGGGGACAGGGGGGGAACACTGAAGCTTTCTTT